Listed below are T cell receptor beta chains from one sample, sequenced in a study of blood T cell repertoires in COVID-19. TCRdb's table, derived via immunoSEQ multiplex PCR, lists solely in-frame clones and lacks some. The table has 120,000 to 150,000 clones, 70% to 90% seen once. Sequencing was done on a sample of peripheral blood. These receptor sequences come from an older woman with COVID-19, enrolled during active disease. Both conserved end residues are part of each CDR3. Each record gives: J gene, V gene, CDR3 protein.

TRBJ2-5 | TRBV7-3 | CASSFSGGETQYF
TRBJ1-6 | TRBV5-1 | CASSLGTGSSYNSPLHF
TRBJ1-3 | TRBV7-2 | CASSAGRLLSGNTIYF
TRBJ1-2 | TRBV29-1 | CSVQDRDGYTF
TRBJ1-1 | TRBV11-2 | CASSFRDRGLAAFF
TRBJ1-1 | TRBV25-1 | CASSEGGPLEAFF
TRBJ1-1 | TRBV19 | CASSIYRGQAFF
TRBJ2-7 | TRBV25-1 | CASRLSGGLQYF
TRBJ2-2 | TRBV11-2 | CASSLRYGNTGELFF
TRBJ1-4 | TRBV2 | CATAGTGTDYEKLFF